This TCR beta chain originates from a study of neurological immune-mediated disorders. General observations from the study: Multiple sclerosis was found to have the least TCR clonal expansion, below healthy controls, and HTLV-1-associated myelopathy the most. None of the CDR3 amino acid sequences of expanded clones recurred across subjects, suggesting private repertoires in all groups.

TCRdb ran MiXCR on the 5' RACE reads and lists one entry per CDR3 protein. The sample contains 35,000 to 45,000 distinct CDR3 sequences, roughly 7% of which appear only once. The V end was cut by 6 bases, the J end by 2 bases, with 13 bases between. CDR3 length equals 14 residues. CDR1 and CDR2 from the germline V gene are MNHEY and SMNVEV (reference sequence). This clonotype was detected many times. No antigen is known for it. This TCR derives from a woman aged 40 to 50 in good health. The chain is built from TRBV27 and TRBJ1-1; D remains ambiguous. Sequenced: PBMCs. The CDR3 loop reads CASRPGRRNTEAFF. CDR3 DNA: TGTGCCAGCAGACCCGGCCGGCGTAACACTGAAGCTTTCTTT.